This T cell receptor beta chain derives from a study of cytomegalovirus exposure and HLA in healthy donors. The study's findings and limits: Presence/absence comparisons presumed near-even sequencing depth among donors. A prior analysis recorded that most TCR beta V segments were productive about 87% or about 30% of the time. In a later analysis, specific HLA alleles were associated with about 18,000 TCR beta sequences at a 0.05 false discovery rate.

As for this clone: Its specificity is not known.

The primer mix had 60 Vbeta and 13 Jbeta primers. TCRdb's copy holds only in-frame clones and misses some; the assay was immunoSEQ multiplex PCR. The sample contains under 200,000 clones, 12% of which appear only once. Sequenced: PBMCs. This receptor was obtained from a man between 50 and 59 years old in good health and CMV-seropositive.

The CDR3 spells CASRPGGVGTQYF. CDR3 coding DNA: TGTGCCAGCCGACCAGGGGGCGTCGGGACCCAGTACTTC. This chain uses TRBV21-1 with TRBJ2-5; the DNA was not used to check the table's D call, TRBD1. TRBV21-1 is marked as a pseudogene. The CDR3 totals 13 residues.